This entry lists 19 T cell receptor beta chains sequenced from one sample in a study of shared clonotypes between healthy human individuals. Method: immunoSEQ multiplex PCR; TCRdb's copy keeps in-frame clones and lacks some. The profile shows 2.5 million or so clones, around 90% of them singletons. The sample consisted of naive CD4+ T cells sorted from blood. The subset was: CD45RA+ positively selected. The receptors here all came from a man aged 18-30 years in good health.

CDR3 nucleotides: TGTGCCAGTAGTATGCAACAGGGGGCCGGGCAGCCCCAGCATTTT. This sequence encodes CASSMQQGAGQPQHF. The chain combines TRBV19 with TRBJ1-5; TRBD1 matches at 9 bases. The CDR3 loop spans 15 amino acids. The V segment lost 3 bases and the J segment 7 bases; nucleotides outside the gene matches: 7. Germline V gene lookup returns CDR1 LNHDA and CDR2 SQIVND (reference sequence).

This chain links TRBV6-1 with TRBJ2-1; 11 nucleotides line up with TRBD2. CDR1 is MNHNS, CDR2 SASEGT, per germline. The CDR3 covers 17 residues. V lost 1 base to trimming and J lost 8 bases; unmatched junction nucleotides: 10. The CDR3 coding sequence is TGTGCCAGCAGTGAAGGGAAGACTAGCGGGGTTGGGGATGAGCAGTTCTTC. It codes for CASSEGKTSGVGDEQFF.

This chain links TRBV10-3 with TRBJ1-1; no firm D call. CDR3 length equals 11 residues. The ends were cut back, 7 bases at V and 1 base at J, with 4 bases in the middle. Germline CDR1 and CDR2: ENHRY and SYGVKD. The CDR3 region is CAIKGNTEAFF. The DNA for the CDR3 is TGTGCCATCAAAGGGAACACTGAAGCTTTCTTT.

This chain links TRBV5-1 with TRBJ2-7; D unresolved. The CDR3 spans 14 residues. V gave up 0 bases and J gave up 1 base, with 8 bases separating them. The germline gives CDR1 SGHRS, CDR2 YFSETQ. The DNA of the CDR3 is TGCGCCAGCAGCTTGGAAACAACGTCCTACGAGCAGTACTTC. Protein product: CASSLETTSYEQYF. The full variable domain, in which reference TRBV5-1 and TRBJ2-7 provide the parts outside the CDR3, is KAGVTQTPRYLIKTRGQQVTLSCSPISGHRSVSWYQQTPGQGLQFLFEYFSETQRNKGNFPGRFSGRQFSNSRSEMNVSTLELGDSALYLCASSLETTSYEQYFGPGTRLTVT.

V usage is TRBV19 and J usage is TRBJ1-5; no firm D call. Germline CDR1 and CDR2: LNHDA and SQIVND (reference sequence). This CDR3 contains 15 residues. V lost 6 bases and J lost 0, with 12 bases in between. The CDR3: CASREQFNSNQPQHF. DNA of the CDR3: TGTGCCAGTAGGGAACAGTTTAATAGCAATCAGCCCCAGCATTTT.

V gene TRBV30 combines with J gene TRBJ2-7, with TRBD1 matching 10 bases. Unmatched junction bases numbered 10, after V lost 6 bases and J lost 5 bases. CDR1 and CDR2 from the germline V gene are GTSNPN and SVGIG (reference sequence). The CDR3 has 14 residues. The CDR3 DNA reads TGTGCCTGCCGAGGGGGACAGGGGCTCCACGAGCAGTACTTC. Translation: CACRGGQGLHEQYF.

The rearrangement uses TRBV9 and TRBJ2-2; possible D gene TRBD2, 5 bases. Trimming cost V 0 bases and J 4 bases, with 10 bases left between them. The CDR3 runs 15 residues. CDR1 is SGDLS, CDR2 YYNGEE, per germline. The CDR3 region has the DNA TGTGCCAGCAGCGTAGTCGGGGATAGCACCGGGGAGCTGTTTTTT. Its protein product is CASSVVGDSTGELFF. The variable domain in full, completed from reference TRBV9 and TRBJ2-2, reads DSGVTQTPKHLITATGQRVTLRCSPRSGDLSVYWYQQSLDQGLQFLIQYYNGEERAKGNILERFSAQQFPDLHSELNLSSLELGDSALYFCASSVVGDSTGELFFGEGSRLTVL.

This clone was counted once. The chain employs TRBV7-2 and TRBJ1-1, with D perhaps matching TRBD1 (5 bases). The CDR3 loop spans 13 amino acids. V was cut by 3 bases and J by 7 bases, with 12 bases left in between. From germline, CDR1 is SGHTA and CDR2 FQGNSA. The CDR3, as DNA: TGTGCCAGCAGCTTTCGACCAAGGGGTGAAGCTTTCTTT. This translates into CASSFRPRGEAFF.

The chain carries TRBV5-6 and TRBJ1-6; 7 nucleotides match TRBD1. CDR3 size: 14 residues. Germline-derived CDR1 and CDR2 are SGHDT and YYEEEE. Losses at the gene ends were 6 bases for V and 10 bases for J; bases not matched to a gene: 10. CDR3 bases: TGTGCCAGCAAAAACAGGGGCCAGTTCTCACCCCTCCACTTT. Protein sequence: CASKNRGQFSPLHF.

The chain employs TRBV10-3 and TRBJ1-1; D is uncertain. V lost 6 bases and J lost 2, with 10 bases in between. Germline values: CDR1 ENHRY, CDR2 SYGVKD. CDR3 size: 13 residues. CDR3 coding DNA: TGTGCCATCAGGATCGCAGACAACACTGAAGCTTTCTTT. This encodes CAIRIADNTEAFF.

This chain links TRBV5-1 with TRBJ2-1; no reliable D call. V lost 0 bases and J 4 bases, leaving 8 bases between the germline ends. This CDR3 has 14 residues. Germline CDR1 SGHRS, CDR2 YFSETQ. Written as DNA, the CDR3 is TGCGCCAGCAGCTTGGCGCCGGCATACAATGAGCAGTTCTTC. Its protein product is CASSLAPAYNEQFF.

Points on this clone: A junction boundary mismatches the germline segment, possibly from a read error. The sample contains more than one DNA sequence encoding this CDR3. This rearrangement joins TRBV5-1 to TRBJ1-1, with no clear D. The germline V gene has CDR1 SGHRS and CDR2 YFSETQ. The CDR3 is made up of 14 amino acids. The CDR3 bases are TGCGCCAGCAGCTTGGACGGGCTGAATACTGAAGCTTTCTTT. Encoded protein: CASSLDGLNTEAFF.

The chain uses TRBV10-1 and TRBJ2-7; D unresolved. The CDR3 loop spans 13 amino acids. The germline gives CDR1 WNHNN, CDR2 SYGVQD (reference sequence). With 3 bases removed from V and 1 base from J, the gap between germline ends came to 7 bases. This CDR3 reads CASSDDGSYEQYF. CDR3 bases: TGCGCCAGCAGTGATGACGGTTCCTACGAGCAGTACTTC.

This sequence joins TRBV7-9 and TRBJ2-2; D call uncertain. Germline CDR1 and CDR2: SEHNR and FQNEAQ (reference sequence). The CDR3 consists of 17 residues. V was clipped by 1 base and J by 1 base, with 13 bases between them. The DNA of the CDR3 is TGTGCCAGCAGCTTAGAAGCCGGGTTCTGGAACACCGGGGAGCTGTTTTTT. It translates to CASSLEAGFWNTGELFF.

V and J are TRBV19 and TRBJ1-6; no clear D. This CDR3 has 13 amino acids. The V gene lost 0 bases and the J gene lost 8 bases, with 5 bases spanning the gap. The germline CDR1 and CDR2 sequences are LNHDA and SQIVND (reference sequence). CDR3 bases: TGTGCCAGTAGTATAGATCGCTATTCACCCCTCCACTTT. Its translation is CASSIDRYSPLHF.

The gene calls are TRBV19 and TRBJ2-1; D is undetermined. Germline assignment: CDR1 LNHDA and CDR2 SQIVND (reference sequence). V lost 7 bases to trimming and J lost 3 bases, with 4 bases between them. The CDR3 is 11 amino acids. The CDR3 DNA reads TGTGCCAGTATGGGCTACAATGAGCAGTTCTTC. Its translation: CASMGYNEQFF.

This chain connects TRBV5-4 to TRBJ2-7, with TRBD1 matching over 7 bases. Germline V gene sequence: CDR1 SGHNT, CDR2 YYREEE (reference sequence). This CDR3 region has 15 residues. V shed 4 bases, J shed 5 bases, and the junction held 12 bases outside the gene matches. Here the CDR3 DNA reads TGTGCCAGCAGCAGAGGACAAGCGACAGGGAACGAGCAGTACTTC. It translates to CASSRGQATGNEQYF. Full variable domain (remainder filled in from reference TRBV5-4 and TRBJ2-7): ETGVTQSPTHLIKTRGQQVTLRCSSQSGHNTVSWYQQALGQGPQFIFQYYREEENGRGNFPPRFSGLQFPNYSSELNVNALELDDSALYLCASSRGQATGNEQYFGPGTRLTVT.

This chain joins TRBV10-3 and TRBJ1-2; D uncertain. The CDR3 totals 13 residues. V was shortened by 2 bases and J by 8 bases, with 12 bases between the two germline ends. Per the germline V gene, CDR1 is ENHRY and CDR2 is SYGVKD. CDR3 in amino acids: CAISEDLVGGYTF. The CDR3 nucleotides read TGTGCCATCAGTGAGGATCTCGTAGGCGGCTACACCTTC.

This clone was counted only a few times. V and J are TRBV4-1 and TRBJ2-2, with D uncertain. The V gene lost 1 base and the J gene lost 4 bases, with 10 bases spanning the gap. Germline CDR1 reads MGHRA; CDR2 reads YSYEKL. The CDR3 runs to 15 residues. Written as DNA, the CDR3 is TGCGCCAGCAGCCAAGTCGAACAAACCACCGGGGAGCTGTTTTTT. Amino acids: CASSQVEQTTGELFF.